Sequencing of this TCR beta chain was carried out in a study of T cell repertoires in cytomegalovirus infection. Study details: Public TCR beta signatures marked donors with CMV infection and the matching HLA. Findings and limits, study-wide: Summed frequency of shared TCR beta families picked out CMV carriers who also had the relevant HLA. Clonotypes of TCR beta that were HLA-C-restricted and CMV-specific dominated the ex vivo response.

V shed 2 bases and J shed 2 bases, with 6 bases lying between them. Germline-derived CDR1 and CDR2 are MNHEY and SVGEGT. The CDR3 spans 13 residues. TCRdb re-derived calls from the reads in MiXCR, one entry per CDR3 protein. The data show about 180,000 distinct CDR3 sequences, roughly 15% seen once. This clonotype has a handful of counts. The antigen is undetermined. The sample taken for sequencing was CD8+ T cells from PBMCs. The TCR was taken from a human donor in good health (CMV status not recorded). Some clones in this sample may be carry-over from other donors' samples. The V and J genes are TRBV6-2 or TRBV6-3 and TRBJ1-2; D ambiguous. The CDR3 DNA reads TGTGCCAGCAGTTACGTACAAAACTATGGCTACACCTTC. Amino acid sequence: CASSYVQNYGYTF.